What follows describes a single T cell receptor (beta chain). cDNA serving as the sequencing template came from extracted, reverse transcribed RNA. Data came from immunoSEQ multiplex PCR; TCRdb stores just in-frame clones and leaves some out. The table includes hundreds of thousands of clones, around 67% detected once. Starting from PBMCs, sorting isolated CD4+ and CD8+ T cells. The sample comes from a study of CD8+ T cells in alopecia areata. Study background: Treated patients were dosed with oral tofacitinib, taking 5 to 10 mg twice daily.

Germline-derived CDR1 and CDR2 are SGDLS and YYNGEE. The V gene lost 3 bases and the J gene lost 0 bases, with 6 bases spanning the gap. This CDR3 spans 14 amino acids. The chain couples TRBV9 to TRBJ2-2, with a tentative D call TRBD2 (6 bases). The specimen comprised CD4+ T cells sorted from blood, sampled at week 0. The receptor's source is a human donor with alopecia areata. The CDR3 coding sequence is TGTGCCAGCAGCGGACTAGCGAACACCGGGGAGCTGTTTTTT. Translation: CASSGLANTGELFF.